This T cell receptor (beta chain) was found in a study of identical twins. Broader study findings: For monozygotic twins, models underestimated out-of-frame TCR alpha sharing. While abundant cord blood beta clonotypes carried fewer insertions, memory repertoires showed no such pattern. Because invariant MAIT and iNKT cells could be present, zero-insertion analyses could be partly confounded. These conclusions were based on statistical analysis (cross-sectional, not following the same donors).

Germline CDR1 and CDR2: MNHEY and SMNVEV (reference sequence). The ends were cut back, 6 bases at V and 12 bases at J, with 18 bases in the middle. The CDR3 spans 13 residues. The sample holds a few counts of this clonotype. Its antigen is as yet unknown. TCRdb ran MiXCR on the 5' RACE reads and lists one entry per CDR3 protein. The data hold hundreds of thousands of distinct CDR3 sequences, with approximately 9% observed a single time. The receptor's source is a woman aged 18-29 years in good health. The chain couples TRBV27 to TRBJ2-1; D could derive from TRBD1 or TRBD2 (5 bases each). The specimen sequenced was memory (CD45RO+) T cells sorted from blood. CDR3 protein: CASRMNLQGVQFF. CDR3 nucleotide sequence: TGTGCCAGCAGAATGAACCTCCAGGGAGTGCAGTTCTTC.